These T cell receptor beta chains were read from a single sample in a study of cytomegalovirus exposure and HLA in healthy donors. Repertoires were generated with immunoSEQ multiplex PCR, while TCRdb's copy carries only in-frame clones and drops some. The repertoire consists of under 250,000 clones, with 75% to 80% occurring once and the leading ten covering about 1.7%. The sequenced material came from PBMCs. The receptor source for this set is a male donor in good health and CMV-seronegative. CDR3s include the opening cysteine and the closing phenylalanine or tryptophan. The D gene is left open where the match is weak. Clone size is stated in some rows and not others, as once, few, many or a class when expanded.

NA	TRBV28	TRBJ1-2	14	NA	TGTGCCAGCAATGCACCGGGACAAAACTATGGCTACACCTTC	CASNAPGQNYGYTF
few	TRBV5-4	TRBJ1-1	15	TRBD1	TGTGCCAGCAGCTCCTGGACAGGTATGAACACTGAAGCTTTCTTT	CASSSWTGMNTEAFF
NA	TRBV29-1	TRBJ1-1	15	NA	TGCAGCGTGTTGGGGGGGCGATTTTTGAACACTGAAGCTTTCTTT	CSVLGGRFLNTEAFF
NA	TRBV5-4	TRBJ1-4	15	TRBD1	TGTGCCAGCAGCTTGGCCCGCCAGGGGGGAGAAAAACTGTTTTTT	CASSLARQGGEKLFF
NA	TRBV13	TRBJ2-3	16	NA	TGTGCCAGCAGCTACACGGACGGGACTAGCACAGATACGCAGTATTTT	CASSYTDGTSTDTQYF
once	TRBV11-2	TRBJ1-3	12	NA	TGTGCCAGCAGCTTTACTGGAAACACCATATATTTT	CASSFTGNTIYF
NA	TRBV27	TRBJ2-1	17	TRBD2	TGTGCCAGCAGTTCCTGGACTAGCGGGAGACCCTACAATGAGCAGTTCTTC	CASSSWTSGRPYNEQFF
NA	TRBV19	TRBJ2-7	14	NA	TGTGCCAGTAGTACGGGACAAAGTTACTACGAGCAGTACTTC	CASSTGQSYYEQYF
NA	TRBV7-2	TRBJ2-7	13	TRBD2	TGTGCCAGCAGCCCCCGGCGGGAGGGGGGGCAGTACTTC	CASSPRREGGQYF
NA	TRBV9	TRBJ1-1	14	NA	TGTGCCAGCAGCGTAGGTGGGGGGAGCACTGAAGCTTTCTTT	CASSVGGGSTEAFF
NA	TRBV25-1	TRBJ1-2	15	NA	TGTGCCAGCAGTGGCGGGGCGGGGGATATATATGGCTACACCTTC	CASSGGAGDIYGYTF
NA	TRBV6-6	TRBJ2-7	12	TRBD1	TGTGCCAGCAGCCCCAGGGGGCTTGAGCAGTACTTC	CASSPRGLEQYF
NA	TRBV13	TRBJ2-7	18	TRBD1	TGTGCCAGCAGCTTAACCGGGACAGGGTGGGAGGCTGCCTACGAGCAGTACTTC	CASSLTGTGWEAAYEQYF
once	TRBV28	TRBJ2-7	14	TRBD2	TGTGCCAGCAGTGTAGCGGGAAGCTCCTACGAGCAGTACTTC	CASSVAGSSYEQYF
NA	TRBV27	TRBJ1-2	16	TRBD1	TGTGCCAGCAGTTTATCCCTTCCGCAGGGGGAATATGGCTACACCTTC	CASSLSLPQGEYGYTF
few	TRBV4-3	TRBJ2-1	16	NA	TGCGCCAGCAGCCAAGATTTAGGGGATCTGAATTATGAGCAGTTCTTC	CASSQDLGDLNYEQFF
NA	TRBV5-1	TRBJ2-5	15	TRBD2	TGCGCCAGCAGCTCCAGGACTAGCAACCAAGAGACCCAGTACTTC	CASSSRTSNQETQYF
NA	TRBV9	TRBJ1-1	14	TRBD1	TGTGCCAGCAGCACGACAGGGGCGAACACTGAAGCTTTCTTT	CASSTTGANTEAFF
NA	TRBV7-9	TRBJ2-7	14	NA	TGTGCCAGCAGCTTAGCGGGGCTCTTCTACGAGCAGTACTTC	CASSLAGLFYEQYF
NA	TRBV7-3	TRBJ2-1	15	TRBD2	TGTGCCAGCAGCTTAACCCTGCGGGGGGGGAATGAGCAGTTCTTC	CASSLTLRGGNEQFF
NA	TRBV18	TRBJ2-1	16	TRBD2	TGTGCCAGCTCACCTCCCGGACTAGCGGCCTACAATGAGCAGTTCTTC	CASSPPGLAAYNEQFF
once	TRBV7-2	TRBJ1-5	13	TRBD1	TGTGCCAGCAGTTTGGGACAGAATCAGCCCCAGCATTTT	CASSLGQNQPQHF
NA	TRBV7-3	TRBJ2-5	16	TRBD2	TGTGCCAGCAGCTTGGGGCGGCGGGGGGGCTGGGAGACCCAGTACTTC	CASSLGRRGGWETQYF
NA	TRBV5-4	TRBJ1-6	16	NA	TGTGCCAGCAGCCCCCCGTCGTCGGGGAGCAATTCACCCCTCCACTTT	CASSPPSSGSNSPLHF
once	TRBV27	TRBJ1-2	14	NA	TGTGCCAGCACCAAAAATGGAGAGAACTATGGCTACACCTTC	CASTKNGENYGYTF
NA	TRBV27	TRBJ2-7	14	TRBD2	TGTGCCAGCAACCCAGCGGGAGGCTTCAGGGAGCAGTACTTC	CASNPAGGFREQYF
NA	TRBV11-1	TRBJ2-5	15	TRBD2	TGTGCCAGCAGCTTAGTCATAGCGGGGAGAGAGACCCAGTACTTC	CASSLVIAGRETQYF
once	TRBV5-1	TRBJ1-6	15	NA	TGCGCCAGCAGCTTGACAACAGGGCGGTATTCACCCCTCCACTTT	CASSLTTGRYSPLHF
NA	TRBV18	TRBJ2-1	14	TRBD2	TGTGCCAGCTCACCGGCTAGCGGGGGGAATGAGCAGTTCTTC	CASSPASGGNEQFF
NA	TRBV25-1	TRBJ2-1	16	TRBD2	TGTGCCAGCAGTGGTGGACTAGCGGGAGGGTACGATGAGCAGTTCTTC	CASSGGLAGGYDEQFF
once	TRBV11-2	TRBJ2-3	14	TRBD2	TGTGCCAGCAGCTCTCCACGGGGGGCAGATACGCAGTATTTT	CASSSPRGADTQYF
NA	TRBV5-1	TRBJ1-1	17	TRBD1	TGCGCCAGCACCATTAACCTGGACAGGACTCTGAACACTGAAGCTTTCTTT	CASTINLDRTLNTEAFF
NA	TRBV15	TRBJ1-2	17	NA	TGTGCCACCAGCAGAGGGACAGCGGAAACCCTAACCTATGGCTACACCTTC	CATSRGTAETLTYGYTF
few	TRBV7-7	TRBJ2-3	14	TRBD1	TGTGCTAGCAGCAGGGACAGGGGTACAGATACGCAGTATTTT	CASSRDRGTDTQYF
NA	TRBV7-2	TRBJ2-3	16	TRBD2	TGTGCCAGCAGCCTCGGACTAGCGGGATCGGCAGATACGCAGTATTTT	CASSLGLAGSADTQYF
NA	TRBV7-8	TRBJ2-3	14	NA	TGTGCCAGCAGCTTAGACCTATCCACAGATACGCAGTATTTT	CASSLDLSTDTQYF
NA	TRBV28	TRBJ1-2	15	NA	TGTGCCAGCACCCACCCCCCCGGGACAAGTGAAGGCTACACCTTC	CASTHPPGTSEGYTF
few	TRBV6-5	TRBJ2-7	13	NA	TGTGCCAGCAGTTACGTGGACAGTCCCGAGCAGTACTTC	CASSYVDSPEQYF
NA	TRBV27	TRBJ1-1	13	NA	TGTGCCAGCAGTTTCGCGGGGGACACTGAAGCTTTCTTT	CASSFAGDTEAFF
many	TRBV4-1	TRBJ1-3	15	NA	TGCGCCAGCAGCACCTCGGCCGGGAGTGGAAACACCATATATTTT	CASSTSAGSGNTIYF
NA	TRBV4-1	TRBJ1-6	13	TRBD1	TGCGCCAGCAGAGACAGGGTTGGTTCACCCCTCCACTTT	CASRDRVGSPLHF
NA	TRBV7-9	TRBJ2-7	17	TRBD1	TGTGCCAGCAGCTTCCGAATTGGGACAGAGAGCTCCTACGAGCAGTACTTC	CASSFRIGTESSYEQYF
NA	TRBV6-6	TRBJ2-1	15	NA	TGTGCCAGCAGTTACTTTGCGGGGGCCGACAATGAGCAGTTCTTC	CASSYFAGADNEQFF
few	TRBV19	TRBJ2-3	16	TRBD1	TGTGCCAGTAGTATTGGACAGGCCCTTAGCACAGATACGCAGTATTTT	CASSIGQALSTDTQYF
NA	TRBV4-1	TRBJ2-1	17	TRBD2	TGCGCCAGCAGCCAACTTCAGCGGGGAAGCTCCTACAATGAGCAGTTCTTC	CASSQLQRGSSYNEQFF
NA	TRBV7-9	TRBJ2-1	18	TRBD2	TGTGCCAGCAGCCCAGGGACTAGCGGAAGAATTTCCTACAATGAGCAGTTCTTC	CASSPGTSGRISYNEQFF
NA	TRBV11-3	TRBJ2-7	14	TRBD1	TGTGCCAGCAGCTCTTGGACAGGGGCCTACGAGCAGTACTTC	CASSSWTGAYEQYF
few	TRBV5-4	TRBJ2-7	14	NA	TGTGCCAGCAGCTTGAGACCTAAGAGGGACGAGCAGTACTTC	CASSLRPKRDEQYF
NA	TRBV4-3	TRBJ2-3	16	TRBD2	TGCGCCAGCAGCCAAGATCTCCTAGCGGGAGCAGATACGCAGTATTTT	CASSQDLLAGADTQYF
NA	TRBV5-4	TRBJ2-3	14	TRBD1	TGTGCCAGCAGCTTGGAATTAAGTCAGGGGGCAAAGTATTTT	CASSLELSQGAKYF
NA	TRBV11-2	TRBJ2-1	11	NA	TGTGCCAGCAGCTTAGCACAGGGCCAGTTCTTC	CASSLAQGQFF
NA	TRBV28	TRBJ1-3	18	NA	TGTGCCAGCAGTCCACTGGACAGAGACGAAGAAGATGGAAACACCATATATTTT	CASSPLDRDEEDGNTIYF
few	TRBV7-2	TRBJ2-5	13	NA	TGTGCCAGCAGCCCCGTGGGACTCTCGACCCAGTACTTC	CASSPVGLSTQYF
NA	TRBV29-1	TRBJ2-1	14	TRBD2	TGCAGCGTTGAAGGGGTCGGGACTAGCCGTCAGCAGTTCTTC	CSVEGVGTSRQQFF
NA	TRBV5-4	TRBJ2-2	15	TRBD1	TGTGCCAGCAGCCCCGGGACAGGGGATGCCGGGGAGCTGTTTTTT	CASSPGTGDAGELFF